The 19 T cell receptor beta chains listed next were all sequenced from one sample in a study of PD-1 blockade in mismatch repair-deficient tumors. The protocol was immunoSEQ multiplex PCR, while the TCRdb copy is restricted to in-frame clones and leaves out a portion. The sample has more than 20,000 clones; just under 85% are singletons. Here the sequenced sample was peripheral blood, taken 2 weeks after starting pembrolizumab. All receptors come from an adult with mismatch repair-deficient cancer.

CDR3 sequence: CASRVGGTEAFF. For the CDR3, the DNA is TGTGCCAGCAGGGTCGGCGGCACTGAAGCTTTCTTT. This chain uses TRBV6-1 with TRBJ1-1; no reliable D call. This CDR3 region has 12 residues. The germline V gene has CDR1 MNHNS and CDR2 SASEGT. V dropped 6 bases and J dropped 4 bases, with 9 bases sitting between them.

The V and J genes are TRBV4-3 and TRBJ2-1; D remains ambiguous. The length of the CDR3 is 15 residues. The ends were cut back, 1 base at V and 7 bases at J, with 14 bases in the middle. Germline loops: CDR1 LGHNA, CDR2 YSLEER. The CDR3, as DNA: TGCGCCAGCAGCCAAGGGCTCGGGCGTTTGAATGAGCAGTTCTTC. This translates into CASSQGLGRLNEQFF.

The rearrangement links TRBV28 to TRBJ1-5, with 7 bases lining up with TRBD1. V lost 2 bases, J lost 4 bases, and 5 bases stayed unmatched. The CDR3 covers 15 residues. The V gene's germline CDR1 is MDHEN and CDR2 SYDVKM. DNA of the CDR3: TGTGCCAGCAGTTTAGGGTCCAGGGGGAATCAGCCCCAGCATTTT. This codes for CASSLGSRGNQPQHF.

This chain uses TRBV4-1 with TRBJ2-2, with TRBD2 matching 12 bases. Trimming cost V 5 bases and J 5 bases; bases outside gene matches: 6. Germline V gives CDR1 MGHRA, CDR2 YSYEKL. This CDR3 is 16 amino acids long. CDR3 DNA: TGCGCCAGCAGCTTCTACGGGACTAGCGGGACCGGGGAGCTGTTTTTT. This codes for CASSFYGTSGTGELFF.

This clone was picked up a small number of times. The chain recombines TRBV14 with TRBJ1-2; possible D gene TRBD1, 5 bases. Germline lookup yields CDR1 SGHDN and CDR2 FVKESK. The V end was cut by 1 base, the J end by 5 bases, with 11 bases between. The CDR3 consists of 14 residues. CDR3 loop: CASSQAAGLYGYTF. CDR3 DNA: TGTGCCAGCAGCCAAGCGGCAGGGCTTTATGGCTACACCTTC.

This chain joins TRBV6-6 and TRBJ2-5; a possible D gene is TRBD2 (6 bases). This CDR3 is 15 amino acids long. Trimming cost V 0 bases and J 3 bases, with 11 bases left between them. Germline assignment: CDR1 MNHNY and CDR2 SVGAGI (reference sequence). The CDR3 spells CASSYSGLHEETQYF. For the CDR3, the DNA is TGTGCCAGCAGTTACTCTGGACTACACGAAGAGACCCAGTACTTC.

The chain has TRBV11-3 and TRBJ2-3, with 11 nucleotides matching TRBD2. J lost 5 bases, V lost 4 bases, and 8 bases had no gene match. The CDR3 is 16 amino acids. Germline V lookup: CDR1 SGHNT, CDR2 YENEEA. The CDR3, as DNA: TGTGCCAGCAGCTCCCGTAGCGGGAGGGCGAGAGATACGCAGTATTTT. Translation gives CASSSRSGRARDTQYF. The variable domain in full, completed from reference TRBV11-3 and TRBJ2-3, reads EAGVVQSPRYKIIEKKQPVAFWCNPISGHNTLYWYLQNLGQGPELLIRYENEEAVDDSQLPKDRFSAERLKGVDSTLKIQPAELGDSAVYLCASSSRSGRARDTQYFGPGTRLTVL.

The V gene is TRBV19, the J gene TRBJ1-3; possible D gene TRBD1, 6 bases. Germline loops: CDR1 LNHDA, CDR2 SQIVND (reference sequence). Trimming shortened V by 7 bases and J by 0 bases, and 13 bases separated the two germline ends. This CDR3 has 15 amino acids. The CDR3 nucleotides are TGTGCCAGTATGAGACAGGTCAGCTCTGGAAACACCATATATTTT. Its translation is CASMRQVSSGNTIYF. The whole variable domain, remainder taken from reference TRBV19 and TRBJ1-3, is DGGITQSPKYLFRKEGQNVTLSCEQNLNHDAMYWYRQDPGQGLRLIYYSQIVNDFQKGDIAEGYSVSREKKESFPLTVTSAQKNPTAFYLCASMRQVSSGNTIYFGEGSWLTVV.

The V gene is TRBV19, the J gene TRBJ1-1; the D gene is possibly TRBD1 (5 bases). The CDR3 length is 14 residues. CDR1 LNHDA and CDR2 SQIVND come from the germline V gene (reference sequence). V was clipped by 6 bases and J by 4 bases, with 15 bases between them. CDR3 DNA: TGTGCCAGTAGATTCCAGGGATCACGCACTGAAGCTTTCTTT. This codes for CASRFQGSRTEAFF.

This chain joins TRBV5-1 and TRBJ2-7, with 7 bases aligning to TRBD1. Per germline, CDR1 SGHRS and CDR2 YFSETQ. This CDR3 has 15 residues. Trimming cost V 2 bases and J 3 bases; bases outside gene matches: 8. The CDR3 sequence is CASSFKGAEYYEQYF. The CDR3 DNA is TGCGCCAGCAGCTTTAAGGGGGCGGAGTACTACGAGCAGTACTTC.

The V and J genes are TRBV11-2 and TRBJ2-7; D is tentatively TRBD1 or TRBD2 (6 bases each). The germline CDR1 and CDR2 sequences are SGHAT and FQNNGV. The CDR3 totals 17 residues. Between the trimmed V and J ends, which lost 3 bases and 0 bases, there was a span of 18 bases. The CDR3 loop reads CASSFPLRGGLSYEQYF. The CDR3 coding sequence is TGTGCCAGCAGCTTCCCCCTCAGGGGAGGACTCTCCTACGAGCAGTACTTC.

This chain connects TRBV6-7 to TRBJ1-1, with 9 bases aligning to TRBD1. TRBV6-7 is placed among ORFs of uncertain function. The CDR3 sequence is 13 residues long. V trimming: 0 bases; J trimming: 10 bases; junction bases outside the gene matches: 3. CDR3 in amino acids: CASSYSPDRGAFF. In nucleotides, the CDR3 is TGTGCCAGCAGTTACTCCCCGGACAGGGGAGCTTTCTTT.

This rearrangement joins TRBV19 to TRBJ2-7; TRBD2 matches at 15 bases. Looked up from germline, CDR1 is LNHDA and CDR2 is SQIVND (reference sequence). With 10 bases clipped from V and 4 bases from J, the junction kept 17 bases outside the gene matches. CDR3 length equals 18 residues. CDR3 loop: CATSPGLAGGTLDYEQYF. The CDR3, as DNA: TGTGCCACCTCGCCGGGACTAGCGGGAGGAACACTGGATTACGAGCAGTACTTC. Based on the CDR3 plus reference TRBV19 and TRBJ2-7, the full variable domain is DGGITQSPKYLFRKEGQNVTLSCEQNLNHDAMYWYRQDPGQGLRLIYYSQIVNDFQKGDIAEGYSVSREKKESFPLTVTSAQKNPTAFYLCATSPGLAGGTLDYEQYFGPGTRLTVT.

This chain uses TRBV6-5 with TRBJ1-1; D not certain. Germline values: CDR1 MNHEY, CDR2 SVGAGI. The CDR3 runs 14 residues. V lost 7 bases to trimming and J lost 1 base, with 13 bases between them. DNA for the CDR3: TGTGCCAGCAATCCCAGCGTCACGAACACTGAAGCTTTCTTT. Translation: CASNPSVTNTEAFF.

The sample holds one count of this clone. This chain's CDR3 is CASSQVLGLADDNEQFF. CDR3 DNA sequence: TGCGCCAGCAGCCAAGTCCTAGGACTAGCGGATGACAATGAGCAGTTCTTC. The V call is TRBV4-3, the J call TRBJ2-1; 10 nucleotides align to TRBD2. Looked up from germline, CDR1 is LGHNA and CDR2 is YSLEER. The CDR3 totals 17 residues. Germline trimming cut 1 base from V and 5 bases from J; bases unmatched to any gene: 8.

This chain links TRBV13 with TRBJ2-7; TRBD2 agrees at 13 bases. The CDR3 totals 14 residues. J was trimmed by 12 bases and V by 4 bases; bases with no gene match: 9. CDR1 PRHDT and CDR2 FYEKMQ come from the germline V gene (reference sequence). CDR3 bases: TGTGCCAGCAGCTCTCCCCGACTAGCGGGAGGTCTGTACTTC. Encoded protein: CASSSPRLAGGLYF.

The chain links TRBV11-2 to TRBJ2-3, with 7 bases identical to TRBD2. This CDR3 spans 16 amino acids. J gave up 6 bases and V 0 bases, and 9 bases lay outside the gene matches. Germline V lookup: CDR1 SGHAT, CDR2 FQNNGV. The CDR3 coding sequence is TGTGCCAGCAGCTTAGATCCTAGCGGACTGATCGATACGCAGTATTTT. Protein: CASSLDPSGLIDTQYF.

The chain is built from TRBV5-1 and TRBJ2-2; 8 positions agree with TRBD2. Germline V gene data show CDR1 as SGHRS and CDR2 as YFSETQ. This CDR3 spans 17 amino acids. V gave up 7 bases and J gave up 4 bases; unmatched junction bases: 15. CDR3 in DNA: TGCGCCAGCTCACCCTTGATGAGCGGGAGAGGCACCGGGGAGCTGTTTTTT. Amino acids: CASSPLMSGRGTGELFF.

The rearrangement uses TRBV11-2 and TRBJ2-7, with TRBD2 matching over 7 bases. The J segment lost 1 base and the V segment lost 5 bases, leaving 11 bases of the junction unmatched. This CDR3 comprises 16 residues. Germline lookup yields CDR1 SGHAT and CDR2 FQNNGV. The CDR3 DNA follows: TGTGCCAGCAGCCCCCCCCTGGGCGGGAGTTCCTACGAGCAGTACTTC. Its protein product is CASSPPLGGSSYEQYF.